A selection of T cell receptor beta chains follows, all from one sample in a study of cytomegalovirus exposure and HLA in healthy donors. Generated by immunoSEQ multiplex PCR, the TCRdb table keeps only in-frame clones and is missing some. This table has about 98,000 clones, 80% to 90% appearing once. Sequencing was carried out using PBMCs. The receptors were gathered from a man aged 35 to 55 in good health and CMV-seronegative. Each CDR3 is given with its conserved first and last residue. The order of the fields is D gene, J gene, V gene, clone size, CDR3 protein, CDR3 DNA. The D gene is left open where the match is weak. Clone size is shown for a subset of rows, as once, few, many or a class of expanded clone.

.	TRBJ2-1	TRBV4-3	.	CASSQDRSGVNEQFF	TGCGCCAGCAGCCAAGATAGGTCGGGGGTCAATGAGCAGTTCTTC
.	TRBJ2-6	TRBV7-2	.	CASLGDSGANVLTF	TGTGCCAGCCTAGGTGACTCTGGGGCCAACGTCCTGACTTTC
TRBD1	TRBJ1-5	TRBV11-2	.	CASSIGTDQPQHF	TGTGCCAGCAGCATCGGGACAGATCAGCCCCAGCATTTT
.	TRBJ1-1	TRBV6-5	.	CASSSPGHSVAEAFF	TGTGCCAGCAGTTCGCCGGGACACAGCGTTGCTGAAGCTTTCTTT
.	TRBJ2-5	TRBV28	.	CASGSEETQYF	TGTGCCTCCGGGTCAGAGGAGACCCAGTACTTC
.	TRBJ1-4	TRBV13	.	CASSVYRAPNEKLFF	TGTGCCAGCAGCGTTTACAGGGCTCCTAATGAAAAACTGTTTTTT
.	TRBJ1-1	TRBV7-9	.	CASSFRGGNTEAFF	TGTGCCAGCAGCTTTCGGGGGGGGAACACTGAAGCTTTCTTT
.	TRBJ2-2	TRBV28	.	CASSPPNTGELFF	TGTGCCAGCAGTCCTCCGAACACCGGGGAGCTGTTTTTT
.	TRBJ1-2	TRBV28	once	CASSPLRVETYGYTF	TGTGCCAGCAGTCCACTTCGTGTGGAGACCTATGGCTACACCTTC
.	TRBJ1-6	TRBV28	.	CASSLKTGKRGNSPLHF	TGTGCCAGCAGTTTAAAAACCGGCAAACGGGGGAATTCACCCCTCCACTTT
TRBD1	TRBJ2-7	TRBV6-6	.	CASSYRDSQWAQYF	TGTGCCAGCAGTTACCGGGACAGTCAATGGGCGCAGTACTTC
TRBD2	TRBJ2-3	TRBV7-8	.	CASSRWIAGGQTDTQYF	TGTGCCAGCAGCCGATGGATAGCGGGGGGGCAGACAGATACGCAGTATTTT
.	TRBJ2-7	TRBV5-1	.	CASSLNSDISYEQYF	TGCGCCAGCAGCTTGAATTCGGACATTTCGTACGAGCAGTACTTC
.	TRBJ2-7	TRBV2	.	CASTTDTSYEQYF	TGTGCCAGCACCACTGACACAAGCTACGAGCAGTACTTC
TRBD2	TRBJ2-1	TRBV11-2	.	CASSLEAGDHSEQFF	TGTGCCAGCAGCTTAGAAGCGGGGGACCACAGTGAGCAGTTCTTC